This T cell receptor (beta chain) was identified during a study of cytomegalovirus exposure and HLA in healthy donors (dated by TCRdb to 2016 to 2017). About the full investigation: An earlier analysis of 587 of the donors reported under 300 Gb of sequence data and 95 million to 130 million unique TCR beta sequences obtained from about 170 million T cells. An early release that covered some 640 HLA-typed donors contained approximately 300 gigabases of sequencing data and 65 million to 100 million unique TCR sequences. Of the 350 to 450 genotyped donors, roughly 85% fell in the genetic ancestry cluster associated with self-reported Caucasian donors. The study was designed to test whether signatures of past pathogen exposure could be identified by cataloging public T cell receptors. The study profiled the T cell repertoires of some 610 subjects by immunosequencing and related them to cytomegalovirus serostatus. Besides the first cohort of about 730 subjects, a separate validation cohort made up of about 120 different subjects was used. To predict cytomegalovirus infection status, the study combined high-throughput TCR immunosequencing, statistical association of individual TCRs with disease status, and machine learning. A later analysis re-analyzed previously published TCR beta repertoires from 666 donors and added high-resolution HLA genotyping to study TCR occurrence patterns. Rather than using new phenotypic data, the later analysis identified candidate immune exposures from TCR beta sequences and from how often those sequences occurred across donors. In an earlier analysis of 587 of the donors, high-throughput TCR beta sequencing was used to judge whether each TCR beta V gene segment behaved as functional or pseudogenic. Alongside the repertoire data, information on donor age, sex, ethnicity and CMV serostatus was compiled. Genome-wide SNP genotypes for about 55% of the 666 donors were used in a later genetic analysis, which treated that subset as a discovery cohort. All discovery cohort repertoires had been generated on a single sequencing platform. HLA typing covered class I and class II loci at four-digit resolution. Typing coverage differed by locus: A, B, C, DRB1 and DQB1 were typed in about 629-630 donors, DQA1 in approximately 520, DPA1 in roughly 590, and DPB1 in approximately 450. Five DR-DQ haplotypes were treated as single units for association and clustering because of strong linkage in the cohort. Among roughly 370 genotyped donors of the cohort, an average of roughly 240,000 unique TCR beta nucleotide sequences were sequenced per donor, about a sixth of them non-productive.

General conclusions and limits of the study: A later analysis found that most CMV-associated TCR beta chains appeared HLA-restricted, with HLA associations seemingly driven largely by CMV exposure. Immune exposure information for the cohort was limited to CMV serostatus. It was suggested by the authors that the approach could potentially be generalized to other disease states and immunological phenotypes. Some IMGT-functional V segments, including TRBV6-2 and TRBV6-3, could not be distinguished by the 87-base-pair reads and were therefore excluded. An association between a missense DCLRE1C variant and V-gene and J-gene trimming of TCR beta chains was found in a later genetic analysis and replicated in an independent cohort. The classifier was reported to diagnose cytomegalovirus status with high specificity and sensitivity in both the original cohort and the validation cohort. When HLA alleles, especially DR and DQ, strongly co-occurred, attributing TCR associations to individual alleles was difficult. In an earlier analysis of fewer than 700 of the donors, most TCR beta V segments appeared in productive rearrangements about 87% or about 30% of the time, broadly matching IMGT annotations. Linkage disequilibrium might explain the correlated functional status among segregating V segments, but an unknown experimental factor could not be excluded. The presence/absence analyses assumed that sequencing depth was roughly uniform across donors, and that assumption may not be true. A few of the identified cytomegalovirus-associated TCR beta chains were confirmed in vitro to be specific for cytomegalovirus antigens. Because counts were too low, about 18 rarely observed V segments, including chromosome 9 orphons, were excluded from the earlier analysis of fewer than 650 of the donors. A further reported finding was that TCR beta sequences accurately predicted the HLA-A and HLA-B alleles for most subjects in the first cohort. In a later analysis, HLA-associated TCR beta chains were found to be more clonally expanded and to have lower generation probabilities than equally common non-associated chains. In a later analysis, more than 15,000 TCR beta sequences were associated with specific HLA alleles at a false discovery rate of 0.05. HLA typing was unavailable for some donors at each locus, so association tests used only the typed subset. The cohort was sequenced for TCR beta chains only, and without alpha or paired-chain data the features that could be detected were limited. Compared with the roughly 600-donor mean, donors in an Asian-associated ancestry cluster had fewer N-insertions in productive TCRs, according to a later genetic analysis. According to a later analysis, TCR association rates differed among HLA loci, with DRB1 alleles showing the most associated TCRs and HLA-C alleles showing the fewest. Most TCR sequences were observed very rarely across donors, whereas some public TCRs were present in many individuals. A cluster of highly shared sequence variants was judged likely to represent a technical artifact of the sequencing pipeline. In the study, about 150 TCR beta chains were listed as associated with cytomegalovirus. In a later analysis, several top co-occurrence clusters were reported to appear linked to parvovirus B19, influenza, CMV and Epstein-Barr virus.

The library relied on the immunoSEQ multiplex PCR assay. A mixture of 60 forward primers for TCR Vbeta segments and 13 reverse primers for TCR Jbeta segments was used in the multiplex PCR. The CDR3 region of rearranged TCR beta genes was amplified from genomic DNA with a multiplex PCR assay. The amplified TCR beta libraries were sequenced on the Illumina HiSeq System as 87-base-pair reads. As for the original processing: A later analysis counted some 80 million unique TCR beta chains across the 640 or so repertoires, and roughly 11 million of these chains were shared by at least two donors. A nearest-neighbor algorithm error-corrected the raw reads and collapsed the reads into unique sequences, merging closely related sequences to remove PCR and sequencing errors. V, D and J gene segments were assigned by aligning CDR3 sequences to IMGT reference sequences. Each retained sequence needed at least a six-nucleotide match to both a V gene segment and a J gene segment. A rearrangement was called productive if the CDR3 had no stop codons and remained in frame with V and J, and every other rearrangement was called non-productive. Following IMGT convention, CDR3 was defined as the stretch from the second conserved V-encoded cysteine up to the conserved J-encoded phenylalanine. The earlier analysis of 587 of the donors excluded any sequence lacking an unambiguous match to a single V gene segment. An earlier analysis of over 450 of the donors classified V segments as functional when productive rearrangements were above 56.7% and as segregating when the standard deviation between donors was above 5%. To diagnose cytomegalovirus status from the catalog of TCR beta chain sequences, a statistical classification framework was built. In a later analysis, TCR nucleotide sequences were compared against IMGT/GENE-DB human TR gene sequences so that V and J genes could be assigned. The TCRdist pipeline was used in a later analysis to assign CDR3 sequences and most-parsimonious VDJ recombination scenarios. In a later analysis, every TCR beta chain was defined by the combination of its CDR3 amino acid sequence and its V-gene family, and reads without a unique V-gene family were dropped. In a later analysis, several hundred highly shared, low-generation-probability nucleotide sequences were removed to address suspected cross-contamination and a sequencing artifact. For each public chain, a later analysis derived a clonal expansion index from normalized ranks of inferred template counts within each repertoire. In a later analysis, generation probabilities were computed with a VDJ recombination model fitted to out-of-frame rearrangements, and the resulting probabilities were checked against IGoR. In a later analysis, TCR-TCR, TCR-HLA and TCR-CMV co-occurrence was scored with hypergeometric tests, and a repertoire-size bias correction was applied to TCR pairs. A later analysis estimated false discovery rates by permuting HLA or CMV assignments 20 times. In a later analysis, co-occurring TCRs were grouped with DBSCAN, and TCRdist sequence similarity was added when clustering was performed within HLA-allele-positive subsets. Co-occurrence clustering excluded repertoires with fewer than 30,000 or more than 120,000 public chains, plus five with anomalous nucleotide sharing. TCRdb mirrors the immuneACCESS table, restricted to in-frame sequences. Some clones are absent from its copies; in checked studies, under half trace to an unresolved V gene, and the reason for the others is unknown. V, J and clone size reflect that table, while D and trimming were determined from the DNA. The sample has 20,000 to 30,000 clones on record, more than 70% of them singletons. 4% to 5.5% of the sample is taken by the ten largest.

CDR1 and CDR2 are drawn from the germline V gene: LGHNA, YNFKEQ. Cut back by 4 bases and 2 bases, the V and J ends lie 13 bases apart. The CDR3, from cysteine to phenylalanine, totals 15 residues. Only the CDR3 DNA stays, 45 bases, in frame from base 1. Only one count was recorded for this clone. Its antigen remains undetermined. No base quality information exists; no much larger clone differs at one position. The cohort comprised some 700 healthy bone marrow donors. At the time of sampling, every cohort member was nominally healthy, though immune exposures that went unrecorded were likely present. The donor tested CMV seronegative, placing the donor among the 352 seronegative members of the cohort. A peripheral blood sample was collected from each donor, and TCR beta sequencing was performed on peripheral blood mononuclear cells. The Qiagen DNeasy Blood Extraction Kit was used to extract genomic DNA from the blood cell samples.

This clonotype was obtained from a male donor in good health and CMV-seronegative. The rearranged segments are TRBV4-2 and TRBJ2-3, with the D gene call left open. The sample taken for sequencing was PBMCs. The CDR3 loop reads CASSPAHRVTDTQYF. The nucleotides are TGTGCCAGCAGCCCCGCACACCGGGTCACAGATACGCAGTATTTT.